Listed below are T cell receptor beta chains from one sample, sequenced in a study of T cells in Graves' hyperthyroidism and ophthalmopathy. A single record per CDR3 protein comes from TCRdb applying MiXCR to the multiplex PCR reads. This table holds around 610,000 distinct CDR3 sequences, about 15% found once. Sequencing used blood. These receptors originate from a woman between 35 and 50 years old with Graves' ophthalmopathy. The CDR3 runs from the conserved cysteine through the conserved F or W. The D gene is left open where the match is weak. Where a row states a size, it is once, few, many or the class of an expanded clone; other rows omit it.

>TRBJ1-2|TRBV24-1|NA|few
CATSVSYNYGYTF
TGTGCCACCAGTGTATCCTATAACTATGGCTACACCTTC
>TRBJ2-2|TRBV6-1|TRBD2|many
CASLQGGGRFHTGELFF
TGTGCCAGCCTCCAGGGCGGCGGGAGATTCCACACCGGGGAGCTGTTTTTT
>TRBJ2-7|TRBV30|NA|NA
CAWSVGGFYEQYF
TGTGCCTGGAGTGTCGGCGGTTTCTACGAGCAGTACTTC
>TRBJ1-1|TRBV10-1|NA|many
CASPTGPGTEAFF
TGCGCCAGCCCTACAGGACCTGGGACTGAAGCTTTCTTT
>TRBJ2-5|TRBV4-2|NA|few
CASSQEVLLETQYF
TGTGCCAGCAGCCAAGAGGTATTGTTGGAGACCCAGTACTTC
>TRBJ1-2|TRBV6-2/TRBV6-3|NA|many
CASSYGGSGYTF
TGTGCCAGCAGTTACGGGGGGTCTGGCTACACCTTC
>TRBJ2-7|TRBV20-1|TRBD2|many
CSARGLAAGEEQYF
TGCAGTGCTAGGGGACTAGCGGCCGGGGAGGAGCAGTACTTC
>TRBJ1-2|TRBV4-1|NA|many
CASSQDLKKGPGRGYTF
TGCGCCAGCAGCCAAGATCTAAAGAAGGGACCCGGACGTGGCTACACCTTC
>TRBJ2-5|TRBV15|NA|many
CATSAGTQETQYF
TGTGCCACCAGCGCCGGGACGCAAGAGACCCAGTACTTC
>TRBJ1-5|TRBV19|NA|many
CASSRPGQPQHF
TGTGCCAGTTCCCGTCCGGGTCAGCCCCAGCATTTT
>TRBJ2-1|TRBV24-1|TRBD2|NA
CATSDIRTSGREQFF
TGTGCCACCAGTGACATCCGGACTAGCGGGAGGGAGCAGTTCTTC
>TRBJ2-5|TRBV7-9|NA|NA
CASSPRLGWETQYF
TGTGCCAGCAGCCCCCGCCTGGGGTGGGAGACCCAGTACTTC
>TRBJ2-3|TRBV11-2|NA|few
CASSSMTSFTDTQYF
TGTGCCAGCAGCTCGATGACTAGTTTCACAGATACGCAGTATTTT
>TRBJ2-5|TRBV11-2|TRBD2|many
CASSSRLADQETQYF
TGTGCCAGCAGCTCGCGACTAGCGGACCAAGAGACCCAGTACTTC
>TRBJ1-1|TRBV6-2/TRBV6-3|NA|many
CASSQRLGTEAFF
TGTGCCAGCAGTCAGAGATTGGGGACTGAAGCTTTCTTT
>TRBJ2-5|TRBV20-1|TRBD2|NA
CSARDPLAGERIQETQYF
TGCAGTGCTAGAGACCCACTAGCGGGAGAGAGGATACAAGAGACCCAGTACTTC
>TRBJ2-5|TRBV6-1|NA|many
CASSEAARGETQYF
TGTGCCAGCAGTGAAGCGGCCAGAGGAGAGACCCAGTACTTC
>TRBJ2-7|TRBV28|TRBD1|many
CASSFGDRRVNEQYF
TGTGCCAGCAGTTTCGGGGACAGGAGGGTTAACGAGCAGTACTTC
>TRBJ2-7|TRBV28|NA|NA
CASSRLASSREQYF
TGTGCCAGCAGTCGGCTAGCGTCCAGTCGCGAGCAGTACTTC
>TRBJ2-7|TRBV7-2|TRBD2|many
CASSTGLADLYEQYF
TGTGCCAGCAGCACGGGACTAGCGGACCTCTACGAGCAGTACTTC
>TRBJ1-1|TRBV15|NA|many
CATTGGPSRADTEALF
TGTGCCACCACCGGTGGGCCAAGCCGCGCTGACACTGAAGCTCTCTTT
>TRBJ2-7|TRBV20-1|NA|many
CSARWDWGARPYEQYF
TGCAGTGCTCGTTGGGACTGGGGTGCGAGGCCCTACGAGCAGTACTTC
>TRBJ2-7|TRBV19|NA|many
CASSMPGSYEQYF
TGTGCCAGTAGTATGCCGGGATCCTACGAGCAGTACTTC
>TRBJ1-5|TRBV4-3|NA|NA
CASSPSDGDSNQPQHF
TGCGCCAGCAGCCCGTCGGACGGGGATAGCAATCAGCCCCAGCATTTT
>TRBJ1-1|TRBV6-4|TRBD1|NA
CASSRDRATTEAFF
TGTGCCAGCAGCAGGGACAGGGCGACCACTGAAGCTTTCTTT
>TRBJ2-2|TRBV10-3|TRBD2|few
CAIRGLAGEERTGELFF
TGTGCCATCAGGGGACTAGCGGGAGAGGAGAGGACCGGGGAGCTGTTTTTT
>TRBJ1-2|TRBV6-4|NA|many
CASSEFLGQGYGYTF
TGTGCCAGCAGTGAATTCCTCGGGCAGGGCTATGGCTACACCTTC
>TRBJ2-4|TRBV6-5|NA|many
CASSYSMGGALNIQYF
TGTGCCAGCAGTTACTCGATGGGGGGAGCACTAAACATTCAGTACTTC
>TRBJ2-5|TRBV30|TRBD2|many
CAWRRGVETQYF
TGTGCCTGGAGGCGGGGGGTAGAGACCCAGTACTTC
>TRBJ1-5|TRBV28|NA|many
CASTEGLVSNQPQHF
TGTGCCAGCACGGAGGGGTTGGTCAGCAATCAGCCCCAGCATTTT
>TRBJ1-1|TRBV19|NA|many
CASRPRTENTEAFF
TGTGCCAGTAGGCCGAGGACCGAGAACACTGAAGCTTTCTTT
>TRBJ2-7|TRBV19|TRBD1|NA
CASSIGRAGGRSEQYF
TGTGCCAGTAGTATTGGTAGGGCAGGGGGCAGGAGCGAGCAGTACTTC
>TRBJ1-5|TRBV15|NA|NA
CATSRGRVNGGPQHF
TGTGCCACCAGCAGAGGAAGGGTGAATGGAGGGCCCCAGCATTTT
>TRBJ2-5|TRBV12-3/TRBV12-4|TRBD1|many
CASSFSQGALGETQYF
TGTGCCAGCAGTTTCTCACAGGGGGCGCTTGGGGAGACCCAGTACTTC
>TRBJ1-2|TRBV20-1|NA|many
CSARGARPYGYTF
TGCAGTGCTAGGGGGGCGAGACCATATGGCTACACCTTC
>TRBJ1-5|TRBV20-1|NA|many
CSARDLEKDTYQPQHF
TGCAGTGCTAGAGATCTAGAAAAGGACACATATCAGCCCCAGCATTTT
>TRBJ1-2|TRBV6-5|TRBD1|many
CASSFLQGNYGYTF
TGTGCCAGCAGTTTCTTACAGGGGAACTATGGCTACACCTTC
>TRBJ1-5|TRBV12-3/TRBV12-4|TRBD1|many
CASSGDRVSGNQPQHF
TGTGCCAGCAGTGGGGACAGGGTGAGTGGCAATCAGCCCCAGCATTTT
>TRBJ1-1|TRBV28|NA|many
CASLDRSEAFF
TGTGCCAGCCTGGACCGAAGTGAAGCTTTCTTT
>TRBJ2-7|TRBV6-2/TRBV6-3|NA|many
CASSPSGYYEQYF
TGTGCCAGCAGTCCGTCAGGGTACTACGAGCAGTACTTC
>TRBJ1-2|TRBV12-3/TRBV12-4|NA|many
CASSTGVTNYGYTF
TGTGCCAGCAGTACGGGGGTTACTAACTATGGCTACACCTTC
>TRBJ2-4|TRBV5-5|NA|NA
CASSPGLDIQYF
TGTGCCAGCAGCCCCGGTTTAGACATTCAGTACTTC
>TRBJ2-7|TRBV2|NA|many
CASSTLVYEQYF
TGTGCCAGCAGTACCCTGGTCTACGAGCAGTACTTC
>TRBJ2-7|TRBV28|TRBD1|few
CASSFPRDRVNEQYF
TGTGCCAGCAGTTTTCCCCGGGACAGGGTGAACGAGCAGTACTTC
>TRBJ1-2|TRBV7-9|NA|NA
CASSPPTDQLYTF
TGTGCCAGCAGCCCACCGACCGATCAACTCTACACCTTC
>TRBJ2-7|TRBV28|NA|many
CASSLTQGFYEQYF
TGTGCCAGCAGTTTAACGCAGGGATTCTACGAGCAGTACTTC
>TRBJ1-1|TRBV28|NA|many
CASSFPRDGGYEAFF
TGTGCCAGCAGTTTCCCCAGGGACGGCGGTTATGAAGCTTTCTTT
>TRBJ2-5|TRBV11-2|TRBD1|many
CASTPRTGQGQETQYF
TGTGCCAGCACCCCTCGGACAGGCCAGGGGCAAGAGACCCAGTACTTC